This TCR beta chain was captured by sequencing in a study of blood T cell repertoires in COVID-19. Across the study: The study drew acute and convalescent COVID-19 samples from the United States, Italy and Spain. Sample material is recorded as cDNA or gDNA derived from T cells, B-cell-depleted T cells, or PBMCs.

The study drew participants aged roughly 18 to 95 years from some 24 US areas. Recovery among Cohort 3 donors was established by two negative PCRs, clearance, or symptom resolution. Generated by immunoSEQ multiplex PCR, the TCRdb table keeps only in-frame clones and is missing some. Of hundreds of thousands of clones in the sample, 85% were seen once. The V gene's germline CDR1 is SGHTA and CDR2 FQGNSA. The V gene end was trimmed by 1 base and the J gene end by 4 bases; junction bases not matched to a gene: 8. The CDR3 runs 16 residues. The V call is TRBV7-2, the J call TRBJ2-3; 7 nucleotides line up with TRBD2. The receptor comes from a woman between 50 and 59 years old who had recovered from COVID-19. The sample consisted of PBMCs or T cells enriched from blood (not recorded which). The CDR3 DNA reads as TGTGCCAGCAGCTTAGTCACAGGACTAGGGGCAGATACGCAGTATTTT. It specifies CASSLVTGLGADTQYF.